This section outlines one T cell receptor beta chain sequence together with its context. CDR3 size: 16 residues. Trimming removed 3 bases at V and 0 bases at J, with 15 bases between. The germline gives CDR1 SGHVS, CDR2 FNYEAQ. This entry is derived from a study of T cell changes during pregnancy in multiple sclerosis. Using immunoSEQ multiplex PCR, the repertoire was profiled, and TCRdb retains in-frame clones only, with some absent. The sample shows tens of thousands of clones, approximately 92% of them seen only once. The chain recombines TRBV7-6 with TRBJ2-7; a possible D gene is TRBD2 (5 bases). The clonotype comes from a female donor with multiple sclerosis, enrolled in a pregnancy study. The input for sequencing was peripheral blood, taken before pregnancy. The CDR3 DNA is TGTGCCAGCAGCTTGATTGCTACTGGGAGCTCCTACGAGCAGTACTTC. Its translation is CASSLIATGSSYEQYF. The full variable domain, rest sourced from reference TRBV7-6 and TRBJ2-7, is GAGVSQSPRYKVTKRGQDVALRCDPISGHVSLYWYRQALGQGPEFLTYFNYEAQQDKSGLPNDRFSAERPEGSISTLTIQRTEQRDSAMYRCASSLIATGSSYEQYFGPGTRLTVT.